A selection of T cell receptor beta chains follows, all from one sample in a study of T cell repertoires in cytomegalovirus infection. TCRdb re-called the reads through MiXCR, storing one row per CDR3 protein. The profile covers almost 550,000 distinct CDR3 sequences, with approximately 17% appearing a single time and roughly a quarter taken by the ten largest. The sample taken for sequencing was CD8+ T cells from PBMCs. The origin of the receptors is a human donor in good health (CMV status not recorded). Some clones in this sample may be carry-over from other donors' samples. Both conserved end residues are part of each CDR3. The D gene is left open where the match is weak. Clone size is given for some rows only: seen once, a few or many times, or a class if the clone is expanded.

v_gene	d_gene	j_gene	abundance	CDR3aa	CDR3nt
TRBV4-1	TRBD2	TRBJ2-7	.	CASSQVGIAGYEQYF	TGCGCCAGCAGCCAAGTGGGAATAGCGGGGTACGAGCAGTACTTC
TRBV2	.	TRBJ1-1	.	CANPGGWNTEAFF	TGTGCCAACCCGGGAGGTTGGAACACTGAAGCTTTCTTT
TRBV7-9	.	TRBJ2-1	many	CASREGVPPQFF	TGTGCCAGCCGCGAAGGGGTGCCCCCGCAGTTCTTC
TRBV19	TRBD2	TRBJ2-2	.	CASSLGTSVDGELFF	TGTGCCAGTAGTCTCGGGACTAGCGTGGACGGGGAGCTGTTTTTT
TRBV14	.	TRBJ1-2	few	CASSPARHNYGYTF	TGTGCCAGCAGCCCTGCTCGACACAACTATGGCTACACCTTC
TRBV7-6	.	TRBJ2-1	many	CASSLRTLGEQFF	TGTGCCAGCAGCTTAAGGACCCTCGGGGAGCAGTTCTTC
TRBV14	TRBD1	TRBJ2-7	.	CASSQITGTGREQYF	TGTGCCAGCAGCCAAATCACCGGGACAGGGCGTGAGCAGTACTTC
TRBV15	.	TRBJ2-7	many	CATSGHQDYEQYF	TGTGCCACCAGCGGACATCAGGACTACGAGCAGTACTTC
TRBV15	.	TRBJ2-1	.	CAGGDGGRDEQFF	TGTGCCGGGGGGGACGGGGGGCGAGATGAGCAGTTCTTC
TRBV10-3	.	TRBJ1-5	.	CAISEGGQPQHF	TGTGCCATCAGTGAAGGGGGTCAGCCCCAGCATTTT